Below, 15 T cell receptor beta chains from the same sample are listed, as sequenced in a study of T-cell memory formation after mild COVID-19 (dated by TCRdb to 2020 to 2022). Preparation of the library involved 5' RACE. TCRdb shows the sequencer as Illumina NovaSeq 6000. In TCRdb, the public reads were trimmed at Q25 with fastp and aligned with MiXCR, with productive beta chains retained. Each record represents a unique CDR3 protein, reported with the most common genes and DNA among its rows. For this sample the table gives fewer than 350,000 distinct CDR3 sequences, of which 13% to 15% were detected only once. The ten largest clones take up roughly 23% of the sample. Specimen: PBMCs or a T cell subset sorted from them (not recorded which). The receptors come from a man aged 18 to 30 who had mild COVID-19 (a few samples of this study predate the infection). The sample titles of this study are shuffled in the database, so cell type and time point are left out; the donor was told from shared clones.

In this sample, this clonotype turned up many times. This chain joins TRBV28 and TRBJ2-5; TRBD1 agrees at 9 bases. V dropped 7 bases and J dropped 4; count of bases not matched to a gene: 7. Germline V gene sequence: CDR1 MDHEN, CDR2 SYDVKM. This CDR3 contains 14 residues. The CDR3 is CASIRDRDRETQYF. The CDR3 DNA reads as TGTGCCAGCATCCGGGACAGGGATCGAGAGACCCAGTACTTC.

This chain uses TRBV5-5 with TRBJ2-4; maybe TRBD1 (6 bases). V was clipped by 3 bases and J by 9 bases, with 22 bases between them. CDR1 is SGHKS and CDR2 is YYEKEE in the germline V gene (reference sequence). CDR3 length: 16 amino acids. The CDR3 loop is CASSSHSEGEISIQYF. The CDR3, as DNA: TGTGCCAGCAGCTCCCACAGCGAGGGGGAGATTAGCATTCAGTACTTC.

The genes are TRBV7-6 and TRBJ2-1; D perhaps matches TRBD1 (5 bases). V lost 11 bases, J lost 8 bases, and 16 bases lay in between. The CDR3 is 12 amino acids. CDR1 is SGHVS, CDR2 FNYEAQ, per germline. The CDR3 bases are TGTGCCCTAGGGCAGGGTGGTCATGAGCAGTTCTTC. Encoded protein: CALGQGGHEQFF.

This clonotype was seen repeatedly, ten times or more. The CDR3 region has the DNA TGCGCCAGCAGCCGCGGACAGGGCGGTGAGCAGTTCTTC. Translating it yields CASSRGQGGEQFF. This rearrangement joins TRBV5-1 to TRBJ2-1; TRBD1 aligns across 8 bases. This CDR3 is 13 amino acids long. V shed 4 bases, J shed 9 bases, and the junction held 6 bases outside the gene matches. The germline CDR1 and CDR2 sequences are SGHRS and YFSETQ.

This clonotype was observed a few times. The V call is TRBV5-6, the J call TRBJ1-1; the D gene is possibly TRBD1 (5 bases). CDR3 length: 15 residues. V was shortened by 1 base and J by 6 bases, with 16 bases between the two germline ends. Germline V gives CDR1 SGHDT, CDR2 YYEEEE. CDR3 sequence: CASSLSMDRGPEAFF. CDR3 nucleotides: TGTGCCAGCAGCTTGTCTATGGATCGGGGCCCTGAAGCTTTCTTT. Full variable domain (outside the CDR3, taken from reference TRBV5-6 and TRBJ1-1): DAGVTQSPTHLIKTRGQQVTLRCSPKSGHDTVSWYQQALGQGPQFIFQYYEEEERQRGNFPDRFSGHQFPNYSSELNVNALLLGDSALYLCASSLSMDRGPEAFFGQGTRLTVV.

The chain joins TRBV6-6 to TRBJ2-7, with TRBD2 as a possible D gene (7 bases). The V end lost 3 bases, the J end lost 7 bases, and 16 bases lay between the germline ends. Germline V lookup: CDR1 MNHNY, CDR2 SVGAGI (reference sequence). The CDR3 covers 14 residues. In DNA, the CDR3 is TGTGCCAGCAGTTATTTTGTCGGGGGGCGGGAGCAGTACTTC. As protein: CASSYFVGGREQYF.

The chain employs TRBV4-3 and TRBJ2-1; D gene ambiguous. Per the germline V gene, CDR1 is LGHNA and CDR2 is YSLEER. The CDR3 covers 14 residues. Trimming removed 0 bases at V and 10 bases at J, with 13 bases between. The CDR3 nucleotides are TGCGCCAGCAGCCAAGATAAAGGCGCGGCCGAGCAGTTCTTC. It specifies CASSQDKGAAEQFF.

Only a few counts were recorded for this clonotype. The rearrangement joins TRBV12-3 or TRBV12-4 to TRBJ2-7; weak D call: TRBD2 (5 bases). This CDR3 has 15 amino acids. V lost 3 bases and J 3 bases, leaving 15 bases between the germline ends. The CDR3 loop is CASSFPPPGLYEQYF. The CDR3 coding sequence is TGTGCCAGCAGTTTCCCGCCGCCAGGACTCTACGAGCAGTACTTC.

This clonotype has just a few counts. This chain joins TRBV15 and TRBJ1-6, with D perhaps TRBD1 (5 bases). This CDR3 is built from 14 residues. Germline V gene data show CDR1 as LNHNV and CDR2 as YYDKDF (reference sequence). Between the trimmed V and J ends, which lost 9 bases and 5 bases, there was a span of 14 bases. The CDR3 here is CATKTGGNNSPLHF. The CDR3 coding sequence is TGTGCCACAAAAACGGGGGGGAATAATTCACCCCTCCACTTT.

The V gene is TRBV20-1, the J gene TRBJ2-3; TRBD2 might be the D (6 bases). The CDR3 has 15 amino acids. Per the germline V gene, CDR1 is DFQATT and CDR2 is SNEGSKA (reference sequence). The V end lost 5 bases, the J end lost 1 base, and 16 bases lay between the germline ends. In DNA form, the CDR3 reads TGCAGTGCTCCCCCTTGGCGGGGACGCACAGATACGCAGTATTTT. It is translated as CSAPPWRGRTDTQYF.

This clonotype was picked up a small number of times. The chain recombines TRBV20-1 with TRBJ2-7, with 8 bases matching TRBD2. CDR1 is DFQATT and CDR2 is SNEGSKA in the germline V gene (reference sequence). This CDR3 has 15 amino acids. V was pared by 0 bases and J by 6 bases, with 10 bases of the junction left unmatched. CDR3: CSARDTRGGPGEQYV. In nucleotides, the CDR3 is TGCAGTGCTAGAGATACACGGGGGGGCCCGGGCGAGCAGTACGTC.

This clonotype was recorded many times. This rearrangement joins TRBV5-1 to TRBJ2-7, with 14 bases matching TRBD2. Germline V gives CDR1 SGHRS, CDR2 YFSETQ. The CDR3 loop spans 16 amino acids. V was clipped by 4 bases and J by 3 bases; unmatched bases: 6. CDR3 sequence: CASSPGGTSGGYEQYF. The CDR3 DNA reads TGCGCCAGCAGCCCCGGAGGGACTAGCGGGGGCTACGAGCAGTACTTC.

This clonotype occurred a few times. At one boundary the junction diverges from the germline segment, which might be a read error. This chain uses TRBV7-7 with TRBJ2-2; possible D gene TRBD1, 5 bases. The CDR3 extends over 15 amino acids. Germline CDR1 and CDR2: SSHAT and FNYEAQ (reference sequence). The CDR3 loop is CASSSLGAGSGELFF. In nucleotides, the CDR3 is TGTGCTAGCAGCTCGCTTGGGGCCGGGTCCGGGGAGCTGTTTTTT.

This clonotype has just a few counts. V is TRBV6-5 and J is TRBJ2-6, with TRBD1 identical over 8 bases. This CDR3 is built from 16 residues. The germline V gene has CDR1 MNHEY and CDR2 SVGAGI. V gave up 5 bases and J gave up 0 bases; unmatched junction bases: 3. CDR3 bases: TGTGCCAGCAGTCGGACAGGGACCTCTGGGGCCAACGTCCTGACTTTC. This gives the protein CASSRTGTSGANVLTF.

This clonotype was recorded at least ten times. This chain joins TRBV5-1 and TRBJ2-1; unclear D gene. From germline, CDR1 is SGHRS and CDR2 YFSETQ. This CDR3 spans 14 amino acids. Trimming removed 0 bases from V and 6 bases from J, with 10 bases in between. The CDR3 reads CASSLALLANEQFF. In DNA form, the CDR3 reads TGCGCCAGCAGCTTGGCGTTATTGGCCAATGAGCAGTTCTTC.